This record concerns one T cell receptor (beta chain) sequence. What it binds is unknown. Just one base apart from a much larger clone, this may be a read error. The germline CDR1 and CDR2 sequences are DFQATT and SNEGSKA (reference sequence). The CDR3 runs 15 residues. The sample belongs to a study of spatial heterogeneity in lung cancer. Overall study results and limits: For expanded intratumoral alpha and beta TCRs, counts tracked tumor mutation counts.

The library protocol tagged each TCR cDNA with a unique molecular identifier. One entry per CDR3 protein results from TCRdb running MiXCR on the 5' RACE reads. The data contain approximately 7,000 distinct CDR3 sequences, 3% to 4% of them seen just once; the ten biggest clones take up 16%. Time point given: sample taken at primary tumor resection. The approximately 67 donors had untreated early-stage non-small cell lung cancer. The study sequenced unsorted whole RNA from tumor, nontumor lung or frozen PBMC. V usage is TRBV20-1 and J usage is TRBJ1-2, with 7 positions matching TRBD1. This sequence originates from a male donor with early-stage non-small cell lung cancer. Sequenced here: lung tumor tissue, sampled at surgery. CDR3 protein: CSAREGGQYNYGYPF. The CDR3 DNA reads TGCAGTGCTAGGGAAGGGGGACAGTACAACTATGGCTACCCCTTC.